This entry lists 4 T cell receptor beta chains sequenced from one sample in a study of blood T cell repertoires in COVID-19. The protocol was immunoSEQ multiplex PCR, while the TCRdb copy is restricted to in-frame clones and leaves out a portion. The sample shows approximately 280,000 clones, about 89% of them seen only once. Sequenced: peripheral blood. These receptors came from a man in his forties with acute or convalescent COVID-19.

This chain links TRBV5-1 with TRBJ1-6, with TRBD1 as a possible D gene (5 bases). V was shortened by 0 bases and J by 9 bases, with 13 bases between the two germline ends. Germline V CDR1 and CDR2: SGHRS, YFSETQ. This CDR3 spans 15 amino acids. CDR3 in amino acids: CASSLEGQGGSPLHF. The DNA for the CDR3 is TGCGCCAGCAGCTTGGAAGGGCAGGGAGGTTCACCCCTCCACTTT.

V gene TRBV24-1 combines with J gene TRBJ1-2, with 12 bases identical to TRBD1. There are 17 residues in the CDR3. The germline V gene encodes CDR1 KGHDR and CDR2 SFDVKD. The junction had 11 bases not matched to a gene; V was cut back by 4 bases and J by 6 bases. CDR3 residues: CATSESGTGGDLDGYTF. DNA for the CDR3: TGTGCCACCAGTGAGTCCGGGACAGGGGGCGACCTGGATGGCTACACCTTC.

V is TRBV6-6 and J is TRBJ1-4; D is uncertain. Germline V gene data show CDR1 as MNHNY and CDR2 as SVGAGI (reference sequence). The CDR3 is 13 residues long. V was cut by 8 bases and J by 5 bases, with 12 bases left in between. The CDR3 DNA follows: TGTGCCAGCCGCTACGGGAGGAATGAAAAACTGTTTTTT. As protein: CASRYGRNEKLFF.

The V call is TRBV18, the J call TRBJ2-7, with 9 bases aligning to TRBD1. The CDR3 contains 18 residues. J gave up 2 bases and V 6 bases, and 17 bases lay outside the gene matches. The V gene's germline CDR1 is KGHSH and CDR2 LQKENI. The CDR3, as DNA: TGTGCCAGCTCGCTGGGACAGGGCCACAACAAGTCAGCCTACGAGCAGTACTTC. Protein: CASSLGQGHNKSAYEQYF.